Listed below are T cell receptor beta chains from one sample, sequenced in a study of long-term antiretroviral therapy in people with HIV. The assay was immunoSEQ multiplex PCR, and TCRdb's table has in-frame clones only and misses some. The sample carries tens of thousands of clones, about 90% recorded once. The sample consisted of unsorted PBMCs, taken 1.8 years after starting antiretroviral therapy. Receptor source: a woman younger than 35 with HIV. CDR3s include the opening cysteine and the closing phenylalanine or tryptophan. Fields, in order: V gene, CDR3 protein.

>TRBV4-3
CASSQEYGLAVDTQYF
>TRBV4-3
CASSQDDTSGKEQFF
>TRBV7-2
CASSLRATAFAEQYF
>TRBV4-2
CASSQEVLAGETQYF
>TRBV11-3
CASSSQTEATGELFF
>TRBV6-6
CASRGRDQSSYEQYF
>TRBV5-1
CASSWSHSTNEKLFF
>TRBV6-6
CASSWERQGQNEQYF
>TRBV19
CASKGPGFYEQYF
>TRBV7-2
CASSPRPLDYEQYF
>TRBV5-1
CASSLDLGTSGRINEQFF
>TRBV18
CASSPSRQGLNYGYTF
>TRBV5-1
CASSFGQEETQYF
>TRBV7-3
CASSLSNTGELFF
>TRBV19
CASRKGQGALNQPQHF
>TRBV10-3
CAIRPGQEEKLFF
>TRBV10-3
CAILDRVGYGYTF
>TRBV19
CASRQGWSSGANVLTF
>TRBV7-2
CASSLGPSGALSYEQYF
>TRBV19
CASSISGGSYNEQFF
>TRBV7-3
CASSFSVRPTDTQYF
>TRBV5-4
CASSPVGGSYEQYF
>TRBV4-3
CASSQEILGDTEAFF
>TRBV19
CASSIVSYTGELFF
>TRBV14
CASSQERAAPYNEQFF
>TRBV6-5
CASSTDRDYEQYF
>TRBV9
CASSPAGRARTDTQYF
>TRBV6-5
CASTHPAGGGTQYF
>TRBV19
CASKGRNQPQHF
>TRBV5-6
CASSLGGWGTEAFF
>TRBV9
CASSADRDSTDTQYF
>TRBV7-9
CASSSPPTEAFF
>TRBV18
CASSPRSDRVDYEQYF
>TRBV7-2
CASTATSASGTQYF
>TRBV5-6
CASSSGTGGYSNQPQHF
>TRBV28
CASSLRIRGETQYF
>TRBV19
CASSTYSDWVVQYF
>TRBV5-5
CASSLDRSTDTQYF
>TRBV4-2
CASSQEGTSEPYEQYF
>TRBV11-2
CASSLLDRVNTEAFF
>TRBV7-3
CARPRGLYEQYF
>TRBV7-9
CASSAGGDTQYF
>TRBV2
CASIRGVYGYTF
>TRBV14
CASSQSFSGNTIYF
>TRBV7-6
CASSRGTSGSSYNEQFF
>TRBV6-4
CASSEGLEYNEQFF
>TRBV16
CASNPDRGSHTEAFF